This TCR beta chain was documented in a study of cytomegalovirus exposure and HLA in healthy donors. For the study at large: An earlier analysis found some 100 million unique TCR beta sequences from about 190 million T cells.

A multiplex PCR was run with 60 Vbeta primers and 13 Jbeta primers. Data came from immunoSEQ multiplex PCR; TCRdb stores just in-frame clones and leaves some out. The listing contains some 80,000 clones. This CDR3 comprises 15 residues. V was shortened by 7 bases and J by 4 bases, with 19 bases between the two germline ends. The germline CDR1 and CDR2 sequences are MDHEN and SYDVKM. The origin of this receptor is a man aged 50-60 years in good health and CMV-seropositive. The genes are TRBV28 and TRBJ1-2; D may be TRBD1 (5 bases). The sequenced material came from PBMCs. CDR3 sequence (DNA): TGTGCCAGCAACCCTATCACTGGGGGGACCTATGGCTACACCTTC. This translates into CASNPITGGTYGYTF.